The source of this TCR beta chain is a study of cytomegalovirus exposure and HLA in healthy donors. CDR1 is WNHNN, CDR2 SYGVQD, per germline (reference sequence). After removal of 8 bases from V and 5 bases from J, the junction contained 6 bases not matched to a gene. The CDR3 extends over 13 amino acids. Study-level results: Reports credit the classifier with highly specific, highly sensitive diagnosis of cytomegalovirus status. Most TCR sequences showed up rarely, but some public TCRs showed up in many donors. A few CMV-associated chains were confirmed in vitro to be specific for CMV antigens. There were 150 or so TCR beta chains listed as cytomegalovirus-associated.

A remark on this clone: The target antigen is unknown.

This table comes from immunoSEQ multiplex PCR, and its TCRdb copy is limited to in-frame clones, with some not included. The sample carries 68,000 or so clones, roughly 96% recorded once. This chain joins TRBV10-1 and TRBJ1-1; 9 nucleotides match TRBD1. This sequence was found in a man younger than 30 in good health and CMV-seronegative. The sequencing input was PBMCs. CDR3 region: CASRDRARTEAFF. DNA for the CDR3: TGCGCCAGCCGGGACAGGGCTCGGACTGAAGCTTTCTTT.